This note documents a single T cell receptor (delta chain) sequence. This clone registers as medium-sized (0.01 to 0.1%) within its sample. The antigen it recognizes is unknown. Base qualities are not at hand, and no much larger clone is one base apart. This specimen belongs to a study of gamma-delta chains in newborns, infants, children (dated by TCRdb to the late 2010s). As for the study more broadly: According to the title of the study, polyclonal expansion of innate gammadelta T cells immediately after birth is driven by microbial exposure. Right after human newborns were born, the researchers looked at the way microbial exposure shaped their populations of innate gammadelta T cells.

For sequencing, an Illumina MiSeq was employed. For TCRdb, the public reads were processed anew by CATT, and duplicate DNA sequences were folded into one row. The sample table shows about 7,500 delta-chain clones, and 2% to 2.5% are seen once. The ten largest clones take up about a tenth of the sample. V is shortened by 0 bases, J by 0 bases, and the region joining them spans 20 bases. Its CDR3 holds 21 amino acids, cysteine through phenylalanine. Just CDR3 DNA is preserved here, 63 bases in frame from base 1. Sequences GEAIGNYY (CDR1) and EKD (CDR2) are obtained from the germline V gene. The specimen was blood. This receptor was identified in a child who was a newborn, infant or young child, either healthy, febrile or measles-vaccinated (not recorded which). The rearranged segments are TRDV2 and TRDJ3, with a tentative D call of TRDD2 or TRDD3, each matching 5 bases. The CDR3 protein sequence reads: CACDTAGRWVPSSWDTRQMFF. The nucleotide sequence reads TGTGCCTGTGACACCGCAGGACGCTGGGTGCCTTCCTCCTGGGACACCCGACAGATGTTTTTC.